This T cell receptor beta chain was captured by sequencing in a study of neurological immune-mediated disorders. Points from the study as a whole: HTLV-1-associated myelopathy had the most TCR clonal expansion, whereas multiple sclerosis had the least (lower than in healthy controls).

The ends were cut back, 6 bases at V and 2 bases at J, with 11 bases in the middle. Germline lookup yields CDR1 MDHEN and CDR2 SYDVKM. This CDR3 comprises 13 residues. This clonotype was observed at least ten times. Its antigen remains unknown. Each CDR3 protein gets one entry after TCRdb re-called the 5' RACE reads with MiXCR. Of 50,000 to 55,000 distinct CDR3 sequences detected, 9% to 12% appear once; the ten largest clones hold approximately 5%. The origin of this receptor is a man in his 70s with HTLV-1-associated myelopathy (HAM/TSP). The chain is built from TRBV28 and TRBJ2-7; possible D gene TRBD1, 5 bases. Input material: PBMCs. CDR3 nucleotide sequence: TGTGCCAGCAGAGGGGCCGGAACCTACGAGCAGTACTTC. Translated, it gives CASRGAGTYEQYF.